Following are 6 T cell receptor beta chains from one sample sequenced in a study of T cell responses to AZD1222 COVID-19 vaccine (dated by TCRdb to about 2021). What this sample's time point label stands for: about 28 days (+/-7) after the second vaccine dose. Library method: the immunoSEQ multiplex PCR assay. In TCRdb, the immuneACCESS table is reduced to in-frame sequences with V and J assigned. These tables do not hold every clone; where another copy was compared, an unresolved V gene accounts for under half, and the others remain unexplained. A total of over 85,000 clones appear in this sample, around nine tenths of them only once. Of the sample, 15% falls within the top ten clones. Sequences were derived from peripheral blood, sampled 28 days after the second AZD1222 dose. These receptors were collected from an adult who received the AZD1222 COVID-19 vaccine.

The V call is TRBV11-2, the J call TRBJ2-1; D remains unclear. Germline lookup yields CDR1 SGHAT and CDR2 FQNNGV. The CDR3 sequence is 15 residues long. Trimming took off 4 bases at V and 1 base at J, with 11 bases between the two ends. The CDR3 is CASSSTATSYNEQFF. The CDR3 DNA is TGTGCCAGCAGCTCAACCGCCACTTCCTACAATGAGCAGTTCTTC.

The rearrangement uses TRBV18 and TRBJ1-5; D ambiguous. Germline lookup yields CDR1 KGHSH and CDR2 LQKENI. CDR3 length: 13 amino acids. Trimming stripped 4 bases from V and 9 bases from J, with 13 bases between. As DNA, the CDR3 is TGTGCCAGCTCACAGACCCCTGAAATGCCCCAGCATTTT. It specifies CASSQTPEMPQHF.

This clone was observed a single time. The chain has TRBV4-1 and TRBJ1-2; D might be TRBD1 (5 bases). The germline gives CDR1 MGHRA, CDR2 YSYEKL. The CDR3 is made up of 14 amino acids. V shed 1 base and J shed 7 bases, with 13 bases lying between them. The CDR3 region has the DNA TGCGCCAGCAGCCAAGCCTCTGGGGGTGGTGGCTACACCTTC. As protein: CASSQASGGGGYTF.

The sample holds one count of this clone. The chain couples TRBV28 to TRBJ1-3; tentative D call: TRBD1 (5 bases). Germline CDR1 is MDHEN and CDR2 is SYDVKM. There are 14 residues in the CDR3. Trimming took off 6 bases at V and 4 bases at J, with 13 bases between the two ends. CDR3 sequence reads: CASSRTSEGNTIYF. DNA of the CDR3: TGTGCCAGCAGCCGGACATCCGAGGGAAACACCATATATTTT.

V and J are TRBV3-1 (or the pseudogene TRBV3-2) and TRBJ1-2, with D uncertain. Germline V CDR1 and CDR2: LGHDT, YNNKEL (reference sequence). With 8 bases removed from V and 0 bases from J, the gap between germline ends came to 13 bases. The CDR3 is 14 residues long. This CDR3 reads CASCNTRSNYGYTF. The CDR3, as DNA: TGTGCCAGCTGCAACACGAGGTCTAACTATGGCTACACCTTC.

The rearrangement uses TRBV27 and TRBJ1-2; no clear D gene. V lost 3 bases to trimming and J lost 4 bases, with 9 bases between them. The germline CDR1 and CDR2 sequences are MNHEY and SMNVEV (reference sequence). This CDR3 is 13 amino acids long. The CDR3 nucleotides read TGTGCCAGCAGTTTTTCGGGGTTCTATGGCTACACCTTC. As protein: CASSFSGFYGYTF.